This T cell receptor beta chain comes out of a study of shared clonotypes between healthy human individuals. Broader study findings: Around 5% was the fraction of naive CD4 clonotypes found shared across several donors. What rarefaction showed was incomplete sorted-subset sequencing despite large depth. In this cohort, only blood was sampled, and tissue repertoires likely differ.

Libraries were prepared by immunoSEQ multiplex PCR; TCRdb keeps only in-frame clonotypes and omits some of them. The sample yields 1.4 million to 1.5 million clones, more than 95% seen once. With 1 base clipped from V and 6 bases from J, the junction kept 6 bases outside the gene matches. Per germline, CDR1 SNHLY and CDR2 FYNNEI. This CDR3 comprises 14 residues. A word on this clone: What it binds is unknown.

Those who donated were healthy HIV-negative adults, with no recent acute infections or vaccinations reported. The sample taken for sequencing was naive CD4+ T cells sorted from blood. The subset denotes: CD45RA+ positively selected. The sequence was obtained from a man in his thirties or forties in good health. The rearrangement uses TRBV2 and TRBJ2-7, with 7 bases aligning to TRBD1. The CDR3 loop reads CASSEVTTGVEQYF. The CDR3 DNA follows: TGTGCCAGCAGTGAAGTAACTACAGGGGTCGAGCAGTACTTC.